The 31 T cell receptor beta chains given below trace back to one sample, sequenced in a study of blood T cell repertoires in COVID-19 (dated by TCRdb to 2019 to 2021). The protocol used for the library was the immunoSEQ multiplex PCR assay. TCRdb's version of the immuneACCESS table is confined to in-frame rearrangements and falls short of the full clone set. An unresolved V gene accounts for under half of the shortfall where checked; the remainder is of unknown origin. For this sample there are a few hundred thousand clones; around 89% appear just once. The ten largest account for about 3% of the sample. The sample consisted of PBMCs or T cells enriched from blood (not recorded which). Receptor source: a woman in her forties or fifties who had recovered from COVID-19.

The chain links TRBV20-1 to TRBJ2-7, with a possible D match to TRBD2 (6 bases). V lost 3 bases to trimming and J lost 0 bases, with 15 bases between them. Looked up from germline, CDR1 is DFQATT and CDR2 is SNEGSKA (reference sequence). This CDR3 has 15 residues. The CDR3 DNA is TGCAGTGCTAGTGTAGCGGTAAAGAGCTCCTACGAGCAGTACTTC. Protein sequence: CSASVAVKSSYEQYF.

The V gene is TRBV24-1, the J gene TRBJ1-2; D is possibly TRBD1 (6 bases). The germline gives CDR1 KGHDR, CDR2 SFDVKD. V lost 9 bases to trimming and J lost 5 bases, with 12 bases between them. This CDR3 spans 12 amino acids. CDR3 in amino acids: CATEDRGYGYTF. CDR3 DNA: TGTGCCACCGAGGACAGAGGATATGGCTACACCTTC.

The gene calls are TRBV12-3 or TRBV12-4 and TRBJ1-1; no clear D gene. Trimming removed 3 bases at V and 11 bases at J, with 13 bases between. The CDR3 runs 12 residues. In DNA, the CDR3 is TGTGCCAGCAGTTTCTTCGGGGTCTGGGCTTTCTTT. It encodes CASSFFGVWAFF.

This chain uses TRBV5-4 with TRBJ2-7, with a possible D match to TRBD1 (9 bases). The CDR3 covers 16 residues. Germline V lookup: CDR1 SGHNT, CDR2 YYREEE (reference sequence). V was shortened by 4 bases and J by 7 bases, with 24 bases between the two germline ends. DNA of the CDR3: TGTGCCAGCAGCAGTACAGGGGGCACTACTAGCGGTGAGCAGTACTTC. Protein product: CASSSTGGTTSGEQYF.

The chain couples TRBV7-6 to TRBJ2-3, with D unclear. V lost 3 bases and J 0 bases, leaving 7 bases between the germline ends. This CDR3 contains 14 residues. CDR1 is SGHVS, CDR2 FNYEAQ, per germline. The CDR3 region is CASSLRQSTDTQYF. In DNA, the CDR3 is TGTGCCAGCAGCTTGCGGCAGAGCACAGATACGCAGTATTTT.

V is TRBV7-3 and J is TRBJ1-6; D remains ambiguous. Germline loops: CDR1 SGHTA, CDR2 FQGTGA. The CDR3 has 16 residues. V dropped 2 bases and J dropped 7 bases, with 15 bases sitting between them. CDR3 region: CASSLRGAGRNSPLHF. DNA for the CDR3: TGTGCCAGCAGCTTACGCGGAGCCGGGAGGAATTCACCCCTCCACTTT. Drawing the rest from reference TRBV7-3 and TRBJ1-6, the complete variable domain is GAGVSQTPSNKVTEKGKYVELRCDPISGHTALYWYRQSLGQGPEFLIYFQGTGAADDSGLPNDRFFAVRPEGSVSTLKIQRTERGDSAVYLCASSLRGAGRNSPLHFGNGTRLTVT.

There are a few counts of this clone. The CDR3 DNA reads TGTGCCAGCTCTCTAATGCCTGGGACTAGCGGGAGATCCTACGAGCAGTACTTC. Encoded protein: CASSLMPGTSGRSYEQYF. The gene calls are TRBV18 and TRBJ2-7; TRBD2 agrees at 14 bases. J gave up 1 base and V 6 bases, and 11 bases lay outside the gene matches. The CDR3 covers 18 residues. CDR1 KGHSH and CDR2 LQKENI come from the germline V gene.

This chain joins TRBV19 and TRBJ1-1; 7 bases are a match to TRBD1. The junction had 2 bases not matched to a gene; V was cut back by 3 bases and J by 1 base. The CDR3 has 14 amino acids. Germline CDR1 is LNHDA and CDR2 is SQIVND (reference sequence). CDR3 coding DNA: TGTGCCAGTAGTATGGACAGGACGAACACTGAAGCTTTCTTT. It yields the protein CASSMDRTNTEAFF.

The chain has TRBV30 and TRBJ2-1, with D possibly being TRBD2 (5 bases). With 0 bases removed from V and 5 bases from J, the gap between germline ends came to 11 bases. This CDR3 is 14 amino acids long. CDR1 GTSNPN and CDR2 SVGIG come from the germline V gene (reference sequence). The CDR3 DNA is TGTGCCTGGAGTGTAAGCGGCAGAGACAATGAGCAGTTCTTC. Translation gives CAWSVSGRDNEQFF.

This CDR3 reads CASSLITSGSNHEQYF. The CDR3 bases are TGTGCCAGCAGCCTTATAACTAGCGGGAGTAACCACGAGCAGTACTTC. The chain is built from TRBV28 and TRBJ2-7, with 11 bases aligning to TRBD2. V was pared by 6 bases and J by 5 bases, with 12 bases of the junction left unmatched. The CDR3 length is 16 residues. Germline CDR1 MDHEN, CDR2 SYDVKM.

About this clone itself: The identical CDR3 is also encoded by other nucleotide sequences in the sample. This chain links TRBV9 with TRBJ1-2, with D possibly being TRBD1 (6 bases). Looked up from germline, CDR1 is SGDLS and CDR2 is YYNGEE. The V end was cut by 0 bases, the J end by 4 bases, with 10 bases between. The CDR3 consists of 14 residues. The CDR3 here is CASSVARGGYGYTF. The DNA for the CDR3 is TGTGCCAGCAGCGTAGCTAGAGGGGGCTATGGCTACACCTTC.

The chain uses TRBV28 and TRBJ2-1; 10 bases map to TRBD2. The CDR3 is 14 residues long. The J segment lost 4 bases and the V segment lost 6 bases, leaving 3 bases of the junction unmatched. Germline-derived CDR1 and CDR2 are MDHEN and SYDVKM. The CDR3 spells CASRGTSEYNEQFF. The CDR3 DNA reads TGTGCCAGCAGGGGGACTAGCGAGTACAATGAGCAGTTCTTC.

J is TRBJ2-3 and V is TRBV9; 10 bases align to TRBD2. Germline CDR1 and CDR2: SGDLS and YYNGEE. With 4 bases clipped from V and 2 bases from J, the junction kept 10 bases outside the gene matches. This CDR3 is 17 amino acids long. The CDR3 region is CASSPRAGTSDTDTQYF. CDR3 nucleotide sequence: TGTGCCAGCAGCCCCCGAGCTGGGACTAGCGACACAGATACGCAGTATTTT.

The V gene is TRBV24-1, the J gene TRBJ2-3; TRBD2 agrees at 12 bases. The CDR3 contains 15 residues. V lost 9 bases and J lost 3; bases outside the gene matches: 6. CDR1 KGHDR and CDR2 SFDVKD come from the germline V gene. The CDR3: CATSFGTSGTDTQYF. CDR3 DNA sequence: TGTGCCACCTCTTTTGGGACTAGCGGGACAGATACGCAGTATTTT.

CDR3 loop: CASRRDLVRNEQFF. The DNA for the CDR3 is TGCGCCAGCAGGCGGGATCTAGTTCGCAATGAGCAGTTCTTC. The gene calls are TRBV4-1 and TRBJ2-1, with D possibly being TRBD2 (6 bases). CDR3 length equals 14 residues. The ends were cut back, 6 bases at V and 6 bases at J, with 15 bases in the middle. The germline gives CDR1 MGHRA, CDR2 YSYEKL.

This chain joins TRBV18 and TRBJ2-1; 10 nucleotides match TRBD2. Germline lookup yields CDR1 KGHSH and CDR2 LQKENI. V lost 0 bases and J lost 4; bases outside the gene matches: 12. The CDR3 length is 19 residues. In DNA, the CDR3 is TGTGCCAGCTCACCACCAGACGGTCCGGGACTAGCGACTTACAATGAGCAGTTCTTC. As protein: CASSPPDGPGLATYNEQFF.

The chain joins TRBV18 to TRBJ1-1, with D unresolved. The V gene lost 0 bases and the J gene lost 0 bases, with 8 bases spanning the gap. Germline V CDR1 and CDR2: KGHSH, LQKENI. There are 15 residues in the CDR3. The CDR3 spells CASSPPNRLNTEAFF. As DNA, the CDR3 is TGTGCCAGCTCACCACCGAACAGACTGAACACTGAAGCTTTCTTT. Full variable domain (rest looked up from reference TRBV18 and TRBJ1-1): NAGVMQNPRHLVRRRGQEARLRCSPMKGHSHVYWYRQLPEEGLKFMVYLQKENIIDESGMPKERFSAEFPKEGPSILRIQQVVRGDSAAYFCASSPPNRLNTEAFFGQGTRLTVV.

The V gene is TRBV24-1, the J gene TRBJ2-1, with D hard to call. Trimming stripped 0 bases from V and 2 bases from J, with 10 bases between. Germline values: CDR1 KGHDR, CDR2 SFDVKD. The CDR3 is 16 amino acids. Written as DNA, the CDR3 is TGTGCCACCAGTGATTTGCAATGGCCAACCTACAATGAGCAGTTCTTC. It yields the protein CATSDLQWPTYNEQFF.

V and J are TRBV28 and TRBJ2-1; TRBD2 matches at 10 bases. V was pared by 4 bases and J by 0 bases, with 12 bases of the junction left unmatched. This CDR3 comprises 19 residues. In germline, CDR1 is MDHEN, CDR2 SYDVKM. The CDR3 reads CASSSSWTSGKNSYNEQFF. CDR3 nucleotides: TGTGCCAGCAGTTCTTCCTGGACTAGCGGTAAGAACTCCTACAATGAGCAGTTCTTC. The full variable domain, its missing parts supplied by reference TRBV28 and TRBJ2-1, is DVKVTQSSRYLVKRTGEKVFLECVQDMDHENMFWYRQDPGLGLRLIYFSYDVKMKEKGDIPEGYSVSREKKERFSLILESASTNQTSMYLCASSSSWTSGKNSYNEQFFGPGTRLTVL.

The chain joins TRBV20-1 to TRBJ2-7; the D gene is possibly TRBD2 (6 bases). Germline V gene lookup returns CDR1 DFQATT and CDR2 SNEGSKA (reference sequence). The CDR3 sequence is 10 residues long. Trimming left V 6 bases short and J 7 bases short, with 10 bases between. The CDR3 nucleotides read TGCAGTGCCTGGGGGGAGGAGCAGTACTTC. It is translated as CSAWGEEQYF.

The chain employs TRBV11-2 and TRBJ1-5; D is undetermined. Germline V gene lookup returns CDR1 SGHAT and CDR2 FQNNGV. The CDR3 runs 12 residues. Trimming shortened V by 5 bases and J by 6 bases, and 8 bases separated the two germline ends. CDR3 DNA: TGTGCCAGCAGCCGAGTTGGTCAGCCCCAGCATTTT. Translating it yields CASSRVGQPQHF. The complete variable domain, with remaining parts taken from reference TRBV11-2 and TRBJ1-5, reads EAGVAQSPRYKIIEKRQSVAFWCNPISGHATLYWYQQILGQGPKLLIQFQNNGVVDDSQLPKDRFSAERLKGVDSTLKIQPAKLEDSAVYLCASSRVGQPQHFGDGTRLSIL.

The chain recombines TRBV11-3 with TRBJ2-5; no clear D. The CDR3 covers 15 residues. The V end lost 1 base, the J end lost 5 bases, and 14 bases lay between the germline ends. The germline CDR1 and CDR2 sequences are SGHNT and YENEEA. CDR3 DNA: TGTGCCAGCAGCTTAGTCCCAGGCCCATGGGAGACCCAGTACTTC. Amino acid sequence: CASSLVPGPWETQYF.

This clone was seen just once. The J gene is TRBJ2-3, the V gene TRBV4-3, with D possibly TRBD2 on 5 matching bases. Per germline, CDR1 LGHNA and CDR2 YSLEER. The V and J ends lost 2 bases and 0 bases respectively, with 15 bases between them. This CDR3 has 17 residues. The CDR3 here is CASSQRVLRGSTDTQYF. CDR3 nucleotide sequence: TGCGCCAGCAGCCAACGTGTCTTAAGAGGGAGCACAGATACGCAGTATTTT.

The rearrangement uses TRBV5-5 and TRBJ1-4; TRBD1 might be the D (5 bases). Germline assignment: CDR1 SGHKS and CDR2 YYEKEE (reference sequence). The ends were cut back, 2 bases at V and 0 bases at J, with 8 bases in the middle. The CDR3 covers 15 residues. DNA of the CDR3: TGTGCCAGCAGCTTTTCGACAGCAACTAATGAAAAACTGTTTTTT. Translating it yields CASSFSTATNEKLFF.

This chain links TRBV15 with TRBJ2-1; a weak D match, TRBD2 (7 bases). CDR3 length: 14 amino acids. The germline V gene encodes CDR1 LNHNV and CDR2 YYDKDF (reference sequence). V dropped 5 bases and J dropped 6 bases, with 14 bases sitting between them. The CDR3 loop is CATSHGGGGNEQFF. CDR3 nucleotides: TGTGCCACCAGCCATGGGGGCGGGGGCAATGAGCAGTTCTTC. Drawing the rest from reference TRBV15 and TRBJ2-1, the complete variable domain is DAMVIQNPRYQVTQFGKPVTLSCSQTLNHNVMYWYQQKSSQAPKLLFHYYDKDFNNEADTPDNFQSRRPNTSFCFLDIRSPGLGDTAMYLCATSHGGGGNEQFFGPGTRLTVL.

This clone was seen more than once but under ten times. The rearrangement uses TRBV28 and TRBJ1-4; possibly TRBD1 for D (6 bases). The CDR3 consists of 15 residues. The V gene lost 7 bases and the J gene lost 8 bases, with 20 bases spanning the gap. Germline loops: CDR1 MDHEN, CDR2 SYDVKM. The CDR3 spells CASIPGGGAREKLFF. The DNA for the CDR3 is TGTGCCAGCATCCCCGGGGGGGGCGCGAGAGAAAAACTGTTTTTT.

CDR3 bases: TGTGCCAGCAGTTACACGGCAGGGGGATTGGTCGGCTACACCTTC. Residues: CASSYTAGGLVGYTF. The chain couples TRBV6-2 or TRBV6-3 to TRBJ1-2; 7 bases line up with TRBD1. Germline V gene sequence: CDR1 MNHEY, CDR2 SVGEGT. The trim removed 2 bases at V and 8 bases at J, leaving 11 bases unmatched. This CDR3 is built from 15 residues.

The V and J genes are TRBV19 and TRBJ2-7, with 7 bases aligning to TRBD1. J was trimmed by 2 bases and V by 6 bases; bases with no gene match: 4. From germline, CDR1 is LNHDA and CDR2 SQIVND (reference sequence). The CDR3 is 13 amino acids. The CDR3 coding sequence is TGTGCCAGTAGCCCGGGACAGACCTACGAGCAGTACTTC. Its protein is CASSPGQTYEQYF.

The rearrangement joins TRBV30 to TRBJ1-6, with 7 bases that match TRBD1. This CDR3 is 16 amino acids long. The germline V gene has CDR1 GTSNPN and CDR2 SVGIG (reference sequence). V was pared by 1 base and J by 7 bases, with 10 bases of the junction left unmatched. CDR3 region: CAWSGGPPGQNSPLHF. In DNA, the CDR3 is TGTGCCTGGAGTGGGGGGCCCCCGGGACAGAATTCACCCCTCCACTTT.

Comment on this clone: Its ends do not fully match the called genes, so a read error is possible. The chain couples TRBV30 to TRBJ2-7; the D gene is possibly TRBD2 (6 bases). Germline V CDR1 and CDR2: GTSNPN, SVGIG (reference sequence). This CDR3 is 14 amino acids long. The CDR3 DNA reads TGTGTCTGGAGTCCCCAGGGCGGAGGGTCCGAGCAGTACTTC. Translating it yields CVWSPQGGGSEQYF.

CDR3 in amino acids: CASSPRAGQPQHF. In DNA, the CDR3 is TGTGCCAGCAGTCCCAGGGCAGGGCAGCCCCAGCATTTT. V gene TRBV6-4 combines with J gene TRBJ1-5, with D possibly being TRBD1 (5 bases). V dropped 5 bases and J dropped 7 bases, with 12 bases sitting between them. The CDR3 runs 13 residues. CDR1 is MRHNA and CDR2 is SNTAGT in the germline V gene.